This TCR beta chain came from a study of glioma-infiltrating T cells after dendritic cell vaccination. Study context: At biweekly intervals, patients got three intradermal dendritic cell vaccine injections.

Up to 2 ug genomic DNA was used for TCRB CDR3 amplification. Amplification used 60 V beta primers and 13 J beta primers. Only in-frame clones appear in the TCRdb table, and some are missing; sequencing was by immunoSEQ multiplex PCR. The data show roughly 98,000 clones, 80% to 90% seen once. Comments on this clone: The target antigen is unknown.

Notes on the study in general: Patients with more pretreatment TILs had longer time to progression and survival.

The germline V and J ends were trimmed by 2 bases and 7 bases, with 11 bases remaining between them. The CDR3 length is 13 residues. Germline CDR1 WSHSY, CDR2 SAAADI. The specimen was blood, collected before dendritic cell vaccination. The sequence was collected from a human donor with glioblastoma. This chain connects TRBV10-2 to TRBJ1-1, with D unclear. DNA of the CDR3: TGCGCCAGCAGTGAGGGAGGAGGAGTTGAAGCTTTCTTT. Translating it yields CASSEGGGVEAFF.